Each of the 17 T cell receptor beta chains below was sequenced from the same sample in a study of shared clonotypes between healthy human individuals. Some clones are missing from TCRdb's copy, which holds only in-frame ones; the method was immunoSEQ multiplex PCR. Of some 2 million clones detected, 85% to 95% appear once; the ten largest clones hold roughly 0.13%. Sequencing was done on a sample of naive CD4+ T cells sorted from blood. The subset was: CD45RA+ positively selected. The receptors come from a man aged 18-30 years in good health.

In this sample, this clone turned up once. At the DNA level, this CDR3 is encoded by other sequences in the same sample as well. V gene TRBV2 combines with J gene TRBJ2-7; D is tentatively TRBD1 or TRBD2 (6 bases each). Deletions cut 1 base from V and 2 bases from J, with 9 bases between. CDR3 size: 14 residues. CDR1 and CDR2 from the germline V gene are SNHLY and FYNNEI. The CDR3 sequence: CASSEEGGPYEQYF. The DNA of the CDR3 is TGTGCCAGCAGTGAAGAAGGGGGGCCCTACGAGCAGTACTTC.

This rearrangement joins TRBV11-3 to TRBJ2-2, with D perhaps TRBD2 (6 bases). Germline V gives CDR1 SGHNT, CDR2 YENEEA. V was clipped by 4 bases and J by 5 bases, with 11 bases between them. The CDR3 extends over 14 amino acids. In nucleotides, the CDR3 is TGTGCCAGCAGCTCCCGACGGGGGACCGGGGAGCTGTTTTTT. Its translation: CASSSRRGTGELFF.

The chain is built from TRBV11-2 and TRBJ1-2, with D possibly being TRBD1 (5 bases). The CDR3 loop spans 15 amino acids. The germline V gene has CDR1 SGHAT and CDR2 FQNNGV. The V gene lost 5 bases and the J gene lost 4 bases, with 17 bases spanning the gap. CDR3 region: CASSPAGVSGYGYTF. CDR3 DNA: TGTGCCAGCAGCCCCGCGGGGGTGAGCGGCTATGGCTACACCTTC.

The chain has TRBV10-3 and TRBJ2-5; TRBD1 aligns across 11 bases. V dropped 5 bases and J dropped 3; count of bases not matched to a gene: 5. Germline CDR1 and CDR2: ENHRY and SYGVKD. This CDR3 is built from 15 residues. Here the CDR3 reads CAISLLGQGEETQYF. Written as DNA, the CDR3 is TGTGCCATCAGTCTTCTGGGACAGGGGGAAGAGACCCAGTACTTC.

V usage is TRBV10-1 and J usage is TRBJ2-2; D possibly uses TRBD1 or TRBD2 (5 bases each). With 5 bases removed from V and 4 bases from J, the gap between germline ends came to 14 bases. Germline CDR1 and CDR2: WNHNN and SYGVQD (reference sequence). CDR3 length: 15 amino acids. This chain's CDR3 is CASSPGTASTGELFF. The CDR3 DNA sequence: TGCGCCAGCAGTCCCGGGACGGCGAGCACCGGGGAGCTGTTTTTT.

The rearrangement uses TRBV5-8 and TRBJ2-1; tentatively, D is TRBD2 (6 bases). Trimming removed 3 bases at V and 0 bases at J, with 16 bases between. This CDR3 region has 17 residues. The V gene's germline CDR1 is SGHTS and CDR2 YDEGEE. The DNA for the CDR3 is TGTGCCAGCAGCTCACCCTACGGGGGTCCCTCCTACAATGAGCAGTTCTTC. It encodes CASSSPYGGPSYNEQFF. The full variable domain, in which reference TRBV5-8 and TRBJ2-1 provide the parts outside the CDR3, is EAGVTQSPTHLIKTRGQQATLRCSPISGHTSVYWYQQALGLGLQFLLWYDEGEERNRGNFPPRFSGRQFPNYSSELNVNALELEDSALYLCASSSPYGGPSYNEQFFGPGTRLTVL.

The J gene is TRBJ2-7, the V gene TRBV30; 9 nucleotides align to TRBD1. Germline assignment: CDR1 GTSNPN and CDR2 SVGIG (reference sequence). J was trimmed by 2 bases and V by 2 bases; bases with no gene match: 7. CDR3 length equals 15 residues. Here the CDR3 DNA reads TGTGCCTGGAGTCACGGACAGGGGCGCCCCTACGAGCAGTACTTC. Translation: CAWSHGQGRPYEQYF.

The CDR3, as DNA: TGTGCCAGTAGTCCAGGGGGCATAGCCAAAAACATTCAGTACTTC. Translation gives CASSPGGIAKNIQYF. V gene TRBV19 combines with J gene TRBJ2-4; 8 nucleotides match TRBD1. Germline V CDR1 and CDR2: LNHDA, SQIVND (reference sequence). The V and J ends lost 5 bases and 0 bases, in that order; junction bases with no gene match: 3. CDR3 size: 15 residues.

Regarding this clone: Other nucleotide sequences in the sample specify the same CDR3. The chain carries TRBV9 and TRBJ1-5, with no clear D. CDR1 and CDR2 from the germline V gene are SGDLS and YYNGEE. V shed 0 bases and J shed 5 bases, with 9 bases lying between them. The CDR3 totals 14 residues. Written as DNA, the CDR3 is TGTGCCAGCAGCGTAGAGGGTGGAGATCAGCCCCAGCATTTT. Translating gives CASSVEGGDQPQHF.

The V gene is TRBV2, the J gene TRBJ2-7; D gene uncertain. Per the germline V gene, CDR1 is SNHLY and CDR2 is FYNNEI. The length of the CDR3 is 12 residues. V lost 4 bases and J 4 bases, leaving 8 bases between the germline ends. The CDR3, as DNA: TGTGCCAGCAGTGGTACAGAGTACGAGCAGTACTTC. This sequence encodes CASSGTEYEQYF.

Comment on this clone: Other nucleotide sequences from this sample produce the same CDR3. The gene calls are TRBV30 and TRBJ2-2; possible D gene TRBD1, 6 bases. The CDR3 extends over 14 amino acids. The V end was cut by 2 bases, the J end by 0 bases, with 7 bases between. The V gene's germline CDR1 is GTSNPN and CDR2 SVGIG (reference sequence). CDR3 coding DNA: TGTGCCTGGAGTTCAGGGGCGAACACCGGGGAGCTGTTTTTT. Translating gives CAWSSGANTGELFF.

This chain uses TRBV23-1 with TRBJ2-7; 10 bases are shared with TRBD1. TRBV23-1 is filed as an ORF, its function uncertain. There are 16 residues in the CDR3. V gave up 4 bases and J gave up 2 bases; unmatched junction bases: 8. This chain's CDR3 is CASSPEGTGATYEQYF. The CDR3 coding sequence is TGCGCCAGCAGTCCCGAGGGGACAGGGGCGACCTACGAGCAGTACTTC.

Regarding this clone: An end of the junction does not agree with germline; a read error may underlie this. This rearrangement joins TRBV7-2 to TRBJ1-5, with D perhaps TRBD1 (5 bases). The CDR3 sequence is 17 residues long. The germline V gene has CDR1 SGHTA and CDR2 FQGNSA. CDR3 DNA sequence: TGTGCCAGCAGCTTAGTTTGGAGCAGGGACCCTAATCAGCCCCGGCATTTT. It encodes CASSLVWSRDPNQPRHF.

The chain carries TRBV6-6 and TRBJ1-1; 8 nucleotides line up with TRBD1. The CDR3 spans 14 residues. Per the germline V gene, CDR1 is MNHNY and CDR2 is SVGAGI (reference sequence). With V trimmed by 0 bases and J by 5 bases, 2 bases remained unmatched. In DNA, the CDR3 is TGTGCCAGCAGTTACTCCAGGGGGCAGACTGAAGCTTTCTTT. It yields the protein CASSYSRGQTEAFF.

Comments on this clone: This specimen includes other DNA sequences encoding the same CDR3. The J gene is TRBJ1-5, the V gene TRBV5-6; D is uncertain. Germline V gene data show CDR1 as SGHDT and CDR2 as YYEEEE. Trimming cost V 1 base and J 0 bases, with 8 bases left between them. The CDR3 has 15 residues. The CDR3: CASSLRGYSNQPQHF. The CDR3 region has the DNA TGTGCCAGCAGCTTGCGGGGTTATAGCAATCAGCCCCAGCATTTT.

The chain combines TRBV5-1 with TRBJ1-2; the D gene is possibly TRBD1 (5 bases). Deletions cut 0 bases from V and 4 bases from J, with 16 bases between. The CDR3 runs to 16 residues. Germline CDR1 is SGHRS and CDR2 is YFSETQ. CDR3 in DNA: TGCGCCAGCAGCTTGGGAGATCGGGGCTCTGGCTATGGCTACACCTTC. Its protein product is CASSLGDRGSGYGYTF.

J is TRBJ1-1 and V is TRBV6-4; no clear D gene. This CDR3 has 13 residues. Germline V gene sequence: CDR1 MRHNA, CDR2 SNTAGT. V was trimmed by 4 bases and J by 1 base, leaving 7 bases between them. In nucleotides, the CDR3 is TGTGCCAGCAGTGGGACGGCGAACACTGAAGCTTTCTTT. Translated: CASSGTANTEAFF.